A selection of T cell receptor beta chains follows, all from one sample in a study of blood T cells in healthy people across ages. TCRdb re-derived calls from the 5' RACE reads in MiXCR, one entry per CDR3 protein. This sample has about 1.6 million distinct CDR3 sequences; 34% occur once, and the top ten carry 11%. The specimen sequenced was blood. These receptor sequences come from a woman in her 30s in good health. Both conserved end residues are part of each CDR3. The D gene is left open where the match is weak. A clone size is listed for some rows: how often the clone was seen (once, few, many), or a class if it is expanded.

>-|TRBV24-1|TRBJ2-3|-
CATSGLLERDTDTQYF
TGTGCCACCAGTGGATTACTGGAAAGGGACACAGATACGCAGTATTTT
>many|TRBV12-3/TRBV12-4|TRBJ1-6|-
CASRHLSSYNSPLHF
TGTGCCAGCAGACACCTTAGCTCCTATAATTCACCCCTCCACTTT
>-|TRBV9|TRBJ2-2|TRBD1
CASSVADRVMLTGELFF
TGTGCCAGCAGCGTAGCAGACAGGGTAATGTTGACCGGGGAGCTGTTTTTT
>-|TRBV7-2|TRBJ2-4|-
CASSFRVDERYF
TGTGCCAGCAGCTTTCGAGTAGACGAGCGGTACTTC
>few|TRBV19|TRBJ2-1|-
CASSRAETTYNEQFF
TGTGCCAGTAGTAGGGCTGAAACTACCTACAATGAGCAGTTCTTC
>many|TRBV6-2/TRBV6-3|TRBJ2-7|-
CASRTPLFYEQYF
TGTGCCAGCAGAACTCCCCTTTTCTACGAGCAGTACTTC
>-|TRBV20-1|TRBJ2-2|-
CSAGPGEPGELFF
TGCAGTGCTGGACCAGGGGAACCCGGGGAGCTGTTTTTT
>few|TRBV3-1|TRBJ2-7|TRBD2
CASSQDWGLAGSYEQYF
TGTGCCAGCAGCCAAGATTGGGGACTAGCGGGCTCCTACGAGCAGTACTTC
>-|TRBV5-1|TRBJ1-1|-
CASNKYGDLNTEAFF
TGCGCCAGCAACAAGTACGGAGACTTGAACACTGAAGCTTTCTTT
>few|TRBV7-2|TRBJ1-2|TRBD1
CASSLAGTEVYGYTF
TGTGCCAGCAGCTTAGCCGGGACAGAAGTCTATGGCTACACCTTC
>-|TRBV7-9|TRBJ2-5|TRBD1
CASSRLQGAGETQYF
TGTGCCAGCAGCCGTCTGCAGGGGGCAGGGGAGACCCAGTACTTC
>-|TRBV5-1|TRBJ2-1|-
CASSLVAALGNEQFF
TGCGCCAGCAGCTTGGTAGCGGCCCTGGGGAATGAGCAGTTCTTC
>-|TRBV28|TRBJ2-1|TRBD2
CASRGGGLADNEQFF
TGTGCCAGCCGAGGGGGAGGACTAGCGGACAATGAGCAGTTCTTC
>few|TRBV11-2|TRBJ2-4|TRBD1
CASSQQGQIAKNIQYF
TGTGCCAGCAGCCAACAGGGGCAGATCGCCAAAAACATTCAGTACTTC
>-|TRBV18|TRBJ2-1|-
CASSPAGASETQFF
TGTGCCAGCTCACCCGCGGGGGCCTCGGAGACCCAGTTCTTC
>-|TRBV12-3/TRBV12-4|TRBJ2-3|-
CASTTTGRSVADVQYF
TGTGCCAGCACCACCACGGGACGGTCAGTGGCAGATGTGCAGTATTTT
>-|TRBV18|TRBJ2-2|-
CASSPRSEGLGELFF
TGTGCCAGCTCACCACGGAGTGAAGGCCTAGGGGAGCTGTTTTTT
>-|TRBV4-1|TRBJ2-5|TRBD2
CASSQEGRGGSETQYF
TGCGCCAGCAGCCAAGAAGGGCGGGGGGGCAGTGAGACCCAGTACTTC
>-|TRBV6-5|TRBJ1-5|-
CASSYSAAANQPQHF
TGTGCCAGCAGTTACTCGGCGGCCGCCAATCAGCCCCAGCATTTT
>-|TRBV5-1|TRBJ2-3|-
CASSLAPRGLGTDTQYF
TGCGCCAGCAGCCTCGCCCCGCGGGGGCTAGGCACAGATACGCAGTATTTT
>-|TRBV2|TRBJ1-5|-
CASTGTSGSSNEHF
TGTGCCAGCACCGGGACTAGCGGGAGCTCTAATGAGCATTTT
>-|TRBV3-1|TRBJ2-3|-
CASSRLEGTQYF
TGTGCCAGCAGCCGACTAGAGGGTACGCAGTATTTT
>-|TRBV7-9|TRBJ1-2|-
CASSLVSVNYGYTF
TGTGCCAGCAGCTTAGTTTCCGTCAACTATGGCTACACCTTC
>few|TRBV30|TRBJ2-7|TRBD1
CAWGQGHEQYF
TGTGCCTGGGGACAGGGTCACGAGCAGTACTTC
>-|TRBV5-6|TRBJ2-6|-
CASSRKASLGSGANVRTF
TGTGCCAGCAGCCGAAAAGCAAGCCTAGGCTCTGGGGCCAACGTCCGGACTTTC
>-|TRBV14|TRBJ2-3|-
CASTSSLNPTDTQYF
TGTGCCAGCACAAGTTCCCTGAATCCCACAGATACGCAGTATTTT
>-|TRBV10-1|TRBJ2-1|TRBD2
CASSDGGLAGEGSYNEQFF
TGCGCCAGCAGTGATGGTGGACTAGCGGGAGAGGGTAGCTACAATGAGCAGTTCTTC
>-|TRBV20-1|TRBJ2-5|TRBD2
CSARDWLRLTGGGETQYF
TGCAGTGCTAGAGATTGGTTAAGACTAACGGGGGGTGGGGAGACCCAGTACTTC
>few|TRBV6-1|TRBJ2-7|TRBD2
CASSSRYGPGLASYEQYF
TGTGCCAGCAGCTCAAGGTACGGTCCGGGACTAGCCTCCTACGAGCAGTACTTC
>-|TRBV7-2|TRBJ2-7|-
CASSRDIRYEQYF
TGTGCCAGCAGCCGGGACATCCGCTACGAGCAGTACTTC
>-|TRBV9|TRBJ2-1|-
CASSVEGEQFF
TGTGCCAGCAGCGTAGAGGGTGAGCAGTTCTTC
>-|TRBV29-1|TRBJ2-2|TRBD1
CSIEKPGGYGELFF
TGCAGCATTGAAAAACCAGGGGGCTACGGGGAGCTGTTTTTT
>-|TRBV9|TRBJ2-3|-
CASSGGLRHTDTQYF
TGTGCCAGCAGCGGTGGGCTACGCCACACAGATACGCAGTATTTT
>few|TRBV28|TRBJ2-1|TRBD2
CASSFGGTSRSEQFF
TGTGCCAGCAGCTTCGGCGGGACTAGTAGGAGTGAGCAGTTCTTC
>-|TRBV28|TRBJ1-1|-
CASSLGRGDTEAFF
TGTGCCAGCAGTCTGGGGAGGGGTGACACTGAAGCTTTCTTT
>-|TRBV29-1|TRBJ2-3|TRBD2
CSVEVRTSGFSTDTQYF
TGCAGCGTTGAAGTTCGTACTAGCGGATTTAGCACAGATACGCAGTATTTT
>few|TRBV28|TRBJ2-1|-
CASSKDPARGEQFF
TGTGCCAGCAGTAAGGACCCAGCTAGGGGTGAGCAGTTCTTC